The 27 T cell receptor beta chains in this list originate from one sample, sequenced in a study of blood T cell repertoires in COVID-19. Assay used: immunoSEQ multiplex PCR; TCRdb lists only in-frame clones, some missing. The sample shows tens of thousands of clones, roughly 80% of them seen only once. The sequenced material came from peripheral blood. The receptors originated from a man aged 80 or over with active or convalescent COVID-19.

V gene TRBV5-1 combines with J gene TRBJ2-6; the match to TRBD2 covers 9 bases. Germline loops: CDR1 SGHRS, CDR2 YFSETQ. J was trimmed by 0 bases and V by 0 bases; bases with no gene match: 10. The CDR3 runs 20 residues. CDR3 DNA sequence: TGCGCCAGCAGCTTGGCCCCTGGTAGCGGGGGAAGCTCTGGGGCCAACGTCCTGACTTTC. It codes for CASSLAPGSGGSSGANVLTF.

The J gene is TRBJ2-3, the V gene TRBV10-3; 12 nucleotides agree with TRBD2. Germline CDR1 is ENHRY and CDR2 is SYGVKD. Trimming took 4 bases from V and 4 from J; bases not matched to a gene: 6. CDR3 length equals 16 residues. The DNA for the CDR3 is TGTGCCATCAGTGCCCCACTAGCGGGGGGCCCAGATACGCAGTATTTT. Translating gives CAISAPLAGGPDTQYF.

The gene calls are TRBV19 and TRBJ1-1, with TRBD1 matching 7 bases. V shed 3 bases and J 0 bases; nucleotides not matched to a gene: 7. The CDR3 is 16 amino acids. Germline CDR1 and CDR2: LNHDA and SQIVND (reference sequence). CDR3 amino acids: CASSMGGQTMNTEAFF. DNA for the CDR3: TGTGCCAGTAGTATGGGGGGACAGACCATGAACACTGAAGCTTTCTTT.

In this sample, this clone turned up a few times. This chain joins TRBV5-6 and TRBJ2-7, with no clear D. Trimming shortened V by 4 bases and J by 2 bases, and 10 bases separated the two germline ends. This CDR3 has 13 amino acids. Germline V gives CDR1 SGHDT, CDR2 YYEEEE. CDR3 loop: CASSPVGPYEQYF. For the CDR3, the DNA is TGTGCCAGCAGCCCCGTTGGGCCCTACGAGCAGTACTTC.

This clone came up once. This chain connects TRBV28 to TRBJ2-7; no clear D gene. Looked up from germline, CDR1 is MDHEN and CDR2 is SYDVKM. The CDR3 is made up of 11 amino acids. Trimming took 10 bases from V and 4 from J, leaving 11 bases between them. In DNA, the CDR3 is TGTGCCACCTTTTTGGAGTACGAGCAGTACTTC. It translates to CATFLEYEQYF.

The CDR3 nucleotides read TGCGCCAGCAGATATGGGACAGAAGGCTACACCTTC. Its protein product is CASRYGTEGYTF. The genes are TRBV5-1 and TRBJ1-2, with 7 bases lining up with TRBD1. This CDR3 region has 12 residues. CDR1 and CDR2 from the germline V gene are SGHRS and YFSETQ. V lost 5 bases to trimming and J lost 8 bases; unmatched junction nucleotides: 6.

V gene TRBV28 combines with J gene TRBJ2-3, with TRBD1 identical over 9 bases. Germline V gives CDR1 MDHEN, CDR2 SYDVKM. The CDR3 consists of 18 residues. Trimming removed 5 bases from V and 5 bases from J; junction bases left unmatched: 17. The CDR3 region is CASSPGAQRTGAEDTQYF. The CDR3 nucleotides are TGTGCCAGCAGTCCCGGGGCCCAGCGGACAGGGGCCGAAGATACGCAGTATTTT.

CDR3 nucleotides: TGTGCCAGCAGCCAAGATTACAGGGGGGTTGTCTACGAGCAGTACTTC. Its protein product is CASSQDYRGVVYEQYF. The chain has TRBV4-2 and TRBJ2-7, with 8 nucleotides matching TRBD1. The CDR3 runs 16 residues. Germline V lookup: CDR1 LGHNA, CDR2 YNFKEQ. Unmatched junction bases numbered 7, after V lost 0 bases and J lost 3 bases.

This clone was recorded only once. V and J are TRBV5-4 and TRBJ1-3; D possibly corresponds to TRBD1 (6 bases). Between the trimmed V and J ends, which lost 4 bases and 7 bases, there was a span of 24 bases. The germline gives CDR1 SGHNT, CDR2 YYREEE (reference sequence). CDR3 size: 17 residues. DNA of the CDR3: TGTGCCAGCAGCCGGGGGGGCAGGGGACCCCTGGGGAACACCATATATTTT. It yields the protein CASSRGGRGPLGNTIYF.

In DNA form, the CDR3 reads TGTGCCAGCAGCGTAGCCCCAGGGGTGGCCACTGAAGCTTTCTTT. Translating it yields CASSVAPGVATEAFF. The chain combines TRBV9 with TRBJ1-1, with D tentatively TRBD1 (6 bases). CDR1 is SGDLS, CDR2 YYNGEE, per germline. This CDR3 contains 15 residues. V lost 0 bases, J lost 4 bases, and 13 bases lay in between. Supplemented by reference TRBV9 and TRBJ1-1, the full variable domain reads DSGVTQTPKHLITATGQRVTLRCSPRSGDLSVYWYQQSLDQGLQFLIQYYNGEERAKGNILERFSAQQFPDLHSELNLSSLELGDSALYFCASSVAPGVATEAFFGQGTRLTVV.

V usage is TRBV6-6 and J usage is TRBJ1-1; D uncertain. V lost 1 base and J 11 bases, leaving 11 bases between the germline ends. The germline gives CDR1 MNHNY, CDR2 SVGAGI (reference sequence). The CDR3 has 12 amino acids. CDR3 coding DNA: TGTGCCAGCAGTTACTATCGGGAAACGGCTTTCTTT. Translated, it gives CASSYYRETAFF.

This CDR3 is CASSRQGNGYTF. The CDR3 bases are TGTGCCAGCAGTAGGCAGGGAAACGGCTACACCTTC. The rearrangement uses TRBV6-5 and TRBJ1-2; possible D gene TRBD1, 5 bases. CDR3 size: 12 residues. Germline CDR1 MNHEY, CDR2 SVGAGI. V was pared by 5 bases and J by 8 bases, with 12 bases between.

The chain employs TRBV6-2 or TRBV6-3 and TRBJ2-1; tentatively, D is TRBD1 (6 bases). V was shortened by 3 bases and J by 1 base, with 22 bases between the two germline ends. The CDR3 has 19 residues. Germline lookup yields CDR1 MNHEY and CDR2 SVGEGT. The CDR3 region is CASSYVNPRPRGSYNEQFF. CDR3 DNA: TGTGCCAGCAGTTATGTTAATCCTAGGCCGAGGGGGTCCTACAATGAGCAGTTCTTC.

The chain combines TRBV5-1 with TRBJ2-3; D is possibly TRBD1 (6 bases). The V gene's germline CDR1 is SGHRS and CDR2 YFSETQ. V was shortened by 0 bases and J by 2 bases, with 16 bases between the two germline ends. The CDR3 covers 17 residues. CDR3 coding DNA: TGCGCCAGCAGCTTGGTCCTAGGGACACCCAACACAGATACGCAGTATTTT. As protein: CASSLVLGTPNTDTQYF.

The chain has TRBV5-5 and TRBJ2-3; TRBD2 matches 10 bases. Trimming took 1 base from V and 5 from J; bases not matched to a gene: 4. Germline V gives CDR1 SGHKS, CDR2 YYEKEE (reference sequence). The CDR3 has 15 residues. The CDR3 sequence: CASSLFLAGEDTQYF. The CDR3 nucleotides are TGTGCCAGCAGCTTGTTCCTAGCGGGGGAAGATACGCAGTATTTT.

The DNA of the CDR3 is TGCACCAGCAGCCCTGGTAAGGGGTACAGCTCCTACAATGAGCAGTTCTTC. Residues: CTSSPGKGYSSYNEQFF. This sequence joins TRBV1 and TRBJ2-1; the listed D gene, TRBD1, was not tested against the DNA. TRBV1 is listed as a pseudogene. The CDR3 runs 17 residues.

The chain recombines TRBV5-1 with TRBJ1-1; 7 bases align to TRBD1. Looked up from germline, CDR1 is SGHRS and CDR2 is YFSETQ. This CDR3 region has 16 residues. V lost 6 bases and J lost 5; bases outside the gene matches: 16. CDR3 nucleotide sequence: TGCGCCAGCACCCCCCGGGACAGACCCCTGGGGACTGAAGCTTTCTTT. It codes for CASTPRDRPLGTEAFF.

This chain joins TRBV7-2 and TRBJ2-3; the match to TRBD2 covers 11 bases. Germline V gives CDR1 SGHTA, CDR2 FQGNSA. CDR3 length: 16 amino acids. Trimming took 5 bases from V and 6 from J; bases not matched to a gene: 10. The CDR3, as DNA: TGTGCCAGCAGCCTGACTAGCGGGGCAATTGGGGATACGCAGTATTTT. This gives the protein CASSLTSGAIGDTQYF.

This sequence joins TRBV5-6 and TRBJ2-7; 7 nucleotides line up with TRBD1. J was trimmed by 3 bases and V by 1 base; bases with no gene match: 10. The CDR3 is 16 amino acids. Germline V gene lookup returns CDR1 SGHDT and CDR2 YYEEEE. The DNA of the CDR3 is TGTGCCAGCAGCTTGATGGTGGGGGCAGGGGGCTACGAGCAGTACTTC. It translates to CASSLMVGAGGYEQYF.

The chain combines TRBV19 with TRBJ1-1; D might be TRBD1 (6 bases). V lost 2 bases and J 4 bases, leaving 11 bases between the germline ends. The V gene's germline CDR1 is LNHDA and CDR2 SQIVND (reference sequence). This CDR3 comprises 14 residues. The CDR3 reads CASSIQGMGTEAFF. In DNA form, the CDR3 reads TGTGCCAGTAGTATACAGGGGATGGGCACTGAAGCTTTCTTT. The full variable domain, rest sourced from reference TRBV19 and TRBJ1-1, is DGGITQSPKYLFRKEGQNVTLSCEQNLNHDAMYWYRQDPGQGLRLIYYSQIVNDFQKGDIAEGYSVSREKKESFPLTVTSAQKNPTAFYLCASSIQGMGTEAFFGQGTRLTVV.

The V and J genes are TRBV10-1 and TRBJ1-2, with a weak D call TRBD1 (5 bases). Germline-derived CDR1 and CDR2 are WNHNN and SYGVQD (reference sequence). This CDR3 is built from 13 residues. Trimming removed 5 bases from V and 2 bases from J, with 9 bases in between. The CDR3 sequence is CASSRDFNYGYTF. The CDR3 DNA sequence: TGCGCCAGCAGTAGGGACTTCAACTATGGCTACACCTTC.

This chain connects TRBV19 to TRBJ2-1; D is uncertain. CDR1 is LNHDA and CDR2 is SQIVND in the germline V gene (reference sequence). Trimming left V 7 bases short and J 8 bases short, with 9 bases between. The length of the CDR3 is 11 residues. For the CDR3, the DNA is TGTGCCAGTATGCGGTCGCATGAGCAGTTCTTC. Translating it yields CASMRSHEQFF.

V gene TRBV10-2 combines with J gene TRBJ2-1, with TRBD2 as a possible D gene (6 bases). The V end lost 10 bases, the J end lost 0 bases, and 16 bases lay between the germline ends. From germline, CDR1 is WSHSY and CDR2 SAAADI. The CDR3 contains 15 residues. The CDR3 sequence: CATIAGTNSYNEQFF. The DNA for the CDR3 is TGCGCCACCATCGCGGGGACCAACTCCTACAATGAGCAGTTCTTC.

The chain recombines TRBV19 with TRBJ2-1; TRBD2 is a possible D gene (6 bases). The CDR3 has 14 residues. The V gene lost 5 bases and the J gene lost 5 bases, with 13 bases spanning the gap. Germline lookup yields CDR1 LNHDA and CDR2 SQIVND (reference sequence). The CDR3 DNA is TGTGCCAGTAGTCCCAGACTAGGGAACAATGAGCAGTTCTTC. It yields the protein CASSPRLGNNEQFF. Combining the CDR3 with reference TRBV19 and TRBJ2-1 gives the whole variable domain DGGITQSPKYLFRKEGQNVTLSCEQNLNHDAMYWYRQDPGQGLRLIYYSQIVNDFQKGDIAEGYSVSREKKESFPLTVTSAQKNPTAFYLCASSPRLGNNEQFFGPGTRLTVL.

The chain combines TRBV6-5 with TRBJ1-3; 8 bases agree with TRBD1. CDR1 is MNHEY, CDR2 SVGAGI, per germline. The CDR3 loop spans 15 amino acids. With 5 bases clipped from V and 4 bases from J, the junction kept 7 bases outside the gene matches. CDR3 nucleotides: TGTGCCAGCAGTAATCAGGGGGCGCGCGGAAACACCATATATTTT. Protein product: CASSNQGARGNTIYF.

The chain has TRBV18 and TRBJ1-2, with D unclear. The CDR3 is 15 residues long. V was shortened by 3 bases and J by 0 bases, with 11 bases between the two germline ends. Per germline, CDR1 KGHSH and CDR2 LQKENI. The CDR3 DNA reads TGTGCCAGCTCACCGGTCGGGTCGACTAACTATGGCTACACCTTC. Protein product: CASSPVGSTNYGYTF.

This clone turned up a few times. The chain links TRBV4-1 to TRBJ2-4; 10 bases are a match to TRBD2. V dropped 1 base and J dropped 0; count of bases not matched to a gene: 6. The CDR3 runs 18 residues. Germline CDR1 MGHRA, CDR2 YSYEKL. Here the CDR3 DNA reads TGCGCCAGCAGCCAAGTAGCGGGGGGCAACTTAGCCAAAAACATTCAGTACTTC. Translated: CASSQVAGGNLAKNIQYF.